This TCR beta chain was identified during a study of T cells in Graves' hyperthyroidism and ophthalmopathy. The overall study: Specimen type is peripheral blood, collected at initial diagnosis prior to any treatment. Findings and limits, study-wide: Most expanded thyroid clonotypes above 0.001 also appeared in blood.

About this clonotype itself: Its specificity is not known.

The CDR3 contains 14 residues. Trimming took 2 bases from V and 2 from J, leaving 9 bases between them. Germline lookup yields CDR1 MDHEN and CDR2 SYDVKM. Amplification targeted TCR beta CDR3 regions from RNA transcripts. In the first-round RT-PCR of the TCR CDR3, the HTBI primer set was used. TCRdb itself ran the multiplex PCR reads through MiXCR, one entry per CDR3 protein. There are more than 250,000 distinct CDR3 sequences in the sample; roughly 15% occur only once, and 30% to 35% lies in the top ten. The blood specimen was taken at initial hyperthyroidism diagnosis, before any ophthalmopathy symptoms.

Sequenced input: blood. The V gene is TRBV28, the J gene TRBJ1-1, with unresolved D. The sequence derives from a woman in her forties or fifties with Graves' hyperthyroidism that later progressed to Graves' ophthalmopathy. The chain's CDR3 is CASSLQSINTEAFF. In DNA, the CDR3 is TGTGCCAGCAGTTTACAGTCGATTAACACTGAAGCTTTCTTT.